One sample yielded the 25 T cell receptor beta chains listed below, sequenced in a study of cytomegalovirus exposure and HLA in healthy donors (dated 2017 in TCRdb). The method was the immunoSEQ multiplex PCR assay. For the multiplex PCR, a mixture combining 60 forward primers for TCR Vbeta segments and 13 reverse primers for TCR Jbeta segments was used. The clones in this table, taken by TCRdb from immuneACCESS, are in-frame only. Not every clone is retained; where verified, under half of the shortfall comes from an unresolved V gene, and the cause of the rest is unknown. This sample gives under 150,000 clones in total; about 85% of them show up just once. In total, the top ten clones hold about 1.5% of the sample. The sequencing sample was made of PBMCs. The receptors come from a boy aged 5-17 years in good health and CMV-seronegative.

The chain has TRBV29-1 and TRBJ2-1, with 12 bases fitting TRBD2. Germline V gives CDR1 SQVTM, CDR2 ANQGSEA. CDR3 length: 16 amino acids. V was clipped by 1 base and J by 8 bases; unmatched bases: 9. The CDR3 nucleotides read TGCAGCGTTGAAGTGGGTCCGGGACTAGCGGGCCATGAGCAGTTCTTC. Its protein product is CSVEVGPGLAGHEQFF.

Turning to this clone: A junction boundary mismatches the germline segment, possibly from a read error. The rearrangement joins TRBV4-1 to TRBJ2-1, with 13 bases identical to TRBD2. Germline assignment: CDR1 MGHRA and CDR2 YSYEKL. The CDR3 extends over 16 amino acids. The CDR3 region has the DNA TGCGCCAGCAGCCAAGAGAAGACTAGCGGGAGGAATGAGCAGCTCTTC. Protein product: CASSQEKTSGRNEQLF.

This chain connects TRBV19 to TRBJ2-3; D is unresolved. CDR3 length: 11 residues. Deletions cut 3 bases from V and 5 bases from J, with 3 bases between. Germline CDR1 and CDR2: LNHDA and SQIVND (reference sequence). As DNA, the CDR3 is TGTGCCAGTAGTATTCTAGATACGCAGTATTTT. Encoded protein: CASSILDTQYF. Supplemented by reference TRBV19 and TRBJ2-3, the full variable domain reads DGGITQSPKYLFRKEGQNVTLSCEQNLNHDAMYWYRQDPGQGLRLIYYSQIVNDFQKGDIAEGYSVSREKKESFPLTVTSAQKNPTAFYLCASSILDTQYFGPGTRLTVL.

The chain couples TRBV7-3 to TRBJ1-1; D is undetermined. This CDR3 region has 13 residues. V was clipped by 3 bases and J by 1 base, with 6 bases between them. The germline CDR1 and CDR2 sequences are SGHTA and FQGTGA. The DNA for the CDR3 is TGTGCCAGCAGCTTCCGACAGAACACTGAAGCTTTCTTT. As protein: CASSFRQNTEAFF.

This rearrangement joins TRBV5-1 to TRBJ2-5; TRBD2 agrees at 7 bases. Germline V gene sequence: CDR1 SGHRS, CDR2 YFSETQ. The CDR3 is made up of 16 amino acids. V shed 1 base, J shed 5 bases, and the junction held 11 bases outside the gene matches. CDR3 in DNA: TGCGCCAGCAGCTTGTTCGCGGGAGCAAATGGGGAGACCCAGTACTTC. Its protein is CASSLFAGANGETQYF.

The chain carries TRBV7-6 and TRBJ2-5, with TRBD2 matching 8 bases. The J call is in doubt because the DNA end fits TRBJ2-7 better. This CDR3 comprises 15 residues. CDR1 and CDR2 from the germline V gene are SGHVS and FNYEAQ. The CDR3 reads CASSERRLAGYEQYF. The CDR3 DNA sequence: TGTGCCAGCAGCGAACGGCGGCTAGCGGGTTACGAGCAGTACTTC.

The chain employs TRBV4-3 and TRBJ2-1; TRBD1 agrees at 7 bases. Germline V gives CDR1 LGHNA, CDR2 YSLEER. With 4 bases clipped from V and 5 bases from J, the junction kept 11 bases outside the gene matches. CDR3 length: 16 residues. The CDR3 DNA reads as TGCGCCAGCAGCCTCCTCGTGGGACAGAATGACAATGAGCAGTTCTTC. The encoded protein is CASSLLVGQNDNEQFF.

CDR3 nucleotide sequence: TGTGCCAGCAGCGTAGGTCTTTCGGGACTAGCGGGAGCCTACAATGAGCAGTTCTTC. The encoded protein is CASSVGLSGLAGAYNEQFF. The chain combines TRBV9 with TRBJ2-1, with 14 bases aligning to TRBD2. V was pared by 0 bases and J by 2 bases, with 7 bases of the junction left unmatched. The CDR3 length is 19 residues. Looked up from germline, CDR1 is SGDLS and CDR2 is YYNGEE. Full variable domain (outside the CDR3, taken from reference TRBV9 and TRBJ2-1): DSGVTQTPKHLITATGQRVTLRCSPRSGDLSVYWYQQSLDQGLQFLIQYYNGEERAKGNILERFSAQQFPDLHSELNLSSLELGDSALYFCASSVGLSGLAGAYNEQFFGPGTRLTVL.

This chain connects TRBV4-3 to TRBJ2-7; the D is unclear. CDR3 length equals 12 residues. V shed 0 bases and J shed 5 bases, with 5 bases lying between them. Germline CDR1 reads LGHNA; CDR2 reads YSLEER. CDR3 in DNA: TGCGCCAGCAGCCAAGATTGGCACGAGCAGTACTTC. It encodes CASSQDWHEQYF.

The chain joins TRBV7-8 to TRBJ2-5; D is possibly TRBD1 (6 bases). The CDR3 length is 15 residues. The germline CDR1 and CDR2 sequences are SGHVS and FQNEAQ. Trimming removed 5 bases at V and 5 bases at J, with 18 bases between. The CDR3: CASSPTNRVRETQYF. The CDR3 DNA reads as TGTGCCAGCAGCCCGACCAACAGGGTCCGGGAGACCCAGTACTTC.

The CDR3 DNA reads TGTGCCAGCAGCTTGGTAGAGGATCGAATGACAGGGGAGGGCTACACCTTC. Encoded protein: CASSLVEDRMTGEGYTF. The V call is TRBV5-6, the J call TRBJ1-2, with 8 bases fitting TRBD1. Germline V gene data show CDR1 as SGHDT and CDR2 as YYEEEE. The CDR3 totals 17 residues. The V gene end was trimmed by 0 bases and the J gene end by 8 bases; junction bases not matched to a gene: 15.

The chain carries TRBV7-9 and TRBJ2-7; 7 bases agree with TRBD2. The CDR3 spans 14 residues. V was pared by 1 base and J by 6 bases, with 6 bases of the junction left unmatched. Per the germline V gene, CDR1 is SEHNR and CDR2 is FQNEAQ (reference sequence). This chain's CDR3 is CASSLGWGGSEQYF. In DNA form, the CDR3 reads TGTGCCAGCAGCTTAGGGTGGGGAGGGAGCGAGCAGTACTTC.

The chain recombines TRBV19 with TRBJ1-2, with TRBD1 matching 10 bases. CDR1 and CDR2 (germline): LNHDA, SQIVND (reference sequence). The CDR3 loop spans 14 amino acids. Unmatched junction bases numbered 7, after V lost 4 bases and J lost 8 bases. In DNA, the CDR3 is TGTGCCAGTAGTACCGACAGGGGGCAAGGCGGCTACACCTTC. Its protein is CASSTDRGQGGYTF. Full variable domain (missing parts from reference TRBV19 and TRBJ1-2): DGGITQSPKYLFRKEGQNVTLSCEQNLNHDAMYWYRQDPGQGLRLIYYSQIVNDFQKGDIAEGYSVSREKKESFPLTVTSAQKNPTAFYLCASSTDRGQGGYTFGSGTRLTVV.

The rearrangement uses TRBV4-2 and TRBJ1-6; the match to TRBD1 covers 7 bases. Germline V lookup: CDR1 LGHNA, CDR2 YNFKEQ. V trimming: 0 bases; J trimming: 6 bases; junction bases outside the gene matches: 2. The CDR3 runs 15 residues. As DNA, the CDR3 is TGTGCCAGCAGCCAAGAGACAGGGCGTAATTCACCCCTCCACTTT. Its translation: CASSQETGRNSPLHF.

The chain couples TRBV5-6 to TRBJ1-1, with a possible D match to TRBD1 (6 bases). Germline V lookup: CDR1 SGHDT, CDR2 YYEEEE. The CDR3 is 15 residues long. Trimming shortened V by 0 bases and J by 1 base, and 10 bases separated the two germline ends. This CDR3 is CASSLGGGANTEAFF. Written as DNA, the CDR3 is TGTGCCAGCAGCTTGGGGGGGGGCGCGAACACTGAAGCTTTCTTT.

The chain combines TRBV4-1 with TRBJ1-1, with D maybe TRBD1 (6 bases). Trimming shortened V by 1 base and J by 1 base, and 16 bases separated the two germline ends. Germline V CDR1 and CDR2: MGHRA, YSYEKL. The CDR3 is made up of 17 amino acids. CDR3 in amino acids: CASSQGPHLGQNTEAFF. CDR3 DNA sequence: TGCGCCAGCAGCCAAGGGCCGCACCTGGGACAGAACACTGAAGCTTTCTTT.

The chain links TRBV14 to TRBJ2-7; D might be TRBD1 (7 bases). The CDR3 loop spans 15 amino acids. Trimming removed 1 base from V and 7 bases from J, with 17 bases in between. From germline, CDR1 is SGHDN and CDR2 FVKESK. As DNA, the CDR3 is TGTGCCAGCAGCCAAGGGAGGGACAGCTCCGAAGAGCAGTACTTC. It specifies CASSQGRDSSEEQYF.

The V call is TRBV6-1, the J call TRBJ1-1, with TRBD1 identical over 8 bases. The CDR3 contains 15 residues. The trim removed 5 bases at V and 4 bases at J, leaving 9 bases unmatched. Germline lookup yields CDR1 MNHNS and CDR2 SASEGT. In nucleotides, the CDR3 is TGTGCCAGCAGTACGGACAGGGTAGCTACCACTGAAGCTTTCTTT. It specifies CASSTDRVATTEAFF.

The genes are TRBV7-8 and TRBJ1-1; TRBD1 might be the D (5 bases). Germline assignment: CDR1 SGHVS and CDR2 FQNEAQ. This CDR3 spans 14 amino acids. Trimming pared 1 base from V and 4 bases from J, leaving 10 bases between. The CDR3 DNA is TGTGCCAGCAGCTTAGGGGTGGGGGGCACTGAAGCTTTCTTT. This encodes CASSLGVGGTEAFF.

The V and J genes are TRBV4-2 and TRBJ1-1; 8 nucleotides match TRBD1. Per germline, CDR1 LGHNA and CDR2 YNFKEQ. The CDR3 loop spans 13 amino acids. V shed 5 bases and J 7 bases; nucleotides not matched to a gene: 6. In nucleotides, the CDR3 is TGTGCCAGCAGCTTGACAGGGGATCTTGAAGCTTTCTTT. This gives the protein CASSLTGDLEAFF.

CDR3 sequence reads: CASRPTGQNQPQHF. CDR3 DNA: TGTGCCAGCAGACCTACAGGGCAGAATCAGCCCCAGCATTTT. The V gene is TRBV6-1, the J gene TRBJ1-5; D is perhaps TRBD1 (6 bases). This CDR3 is built from 14 residues. The V gene's germline CDR1 is MNHNS and CDR2 SASEGT. The V and J ends lost 6 bases and 4 bases respectively, with 13 bases between them.

The chain recombines TRBV29-1 with TRBJ2-1, with D maybe TRBD1 (5 bases). CDR1 and CDR2 (germline): SQVTM, ANQGSEA. V was clipped by 7 bases and J by 5 bases, with 15 bases between them. The CDR3 extends over 13 amino acids. CDR3: CSAGHLPDNEQFF. As DNA, the CDR3 is TGCAGCGCAGGACACCTCCCTGACAATGAGCAGTTCTTC.

CDR3 residues: CASSAEAGYNSPLHF. CDR3 coding DNA: TGTGCCAGCAGCGCCGAGGCAGGGTATAATTCACCCCTCCACTTT. J is TRBJ1-6 and V is TRBV6-5; possibly TRBD1 for D (5 bases). V was clipped by 6 bases and J by 4 bases, with 13 bases between them. Germline-derived CDR1 and CDR2 are MNHEY and SVGAGI. This CDR3 has 15 residues.

V gene TRBV5-1 combines with J gene TRBJ2-2; possibly TRBD1 for D (5 bases). The V end lost 4 bases, the J end lost 0 bases, and 13 bases lay between the germline ends. There are 16 residues in the CDR3. The V gene's germline CDR1 is SGHRS and CDR2 YFSETQ. In DNA form, the CDR3 reads TGCGCCAGCAGCCCATGGGGCTCCTCGAACACCGGGGAGCTGTTTTTT. This encodes CASSPWGSSNTGELFF.

V gene TRBV6-1 combines with J gene TRBJ2-5, with a possible D match to TRBD1 (5 bases). Trimming left V 9 bases short and J 4 bases short, with 15 bases between. Germline loops: CDR1 MNHNS, CDR2 SASEGT. This CDR3 has 13 amino acids. The CDR3 loop is CARSRGRAETQYF. The CDR3 DNA reads as TGTGCCAGATCTAGGGGCAGGGCAGAGACCCAGTACTTC.